Listed here are 29 T cell receptor beta chains from one sample, sequenced in a study of blood T cell repertoires in COVID-19. Libraries were prepared by immunoSEQ multiplex PCR; TCRdb keeps only in-frame clonotypes and omits some of them. Counted here are about 260,000 clones, around 90% occurring once; the ten biggest clones make up roughly 3.9%. The sample was peripheral blood. Source of these receptors: a woman in her forties with acute or convalescent COVID-19.

The rearrangement joins TRBV11-2 to TRBJ2-1, with 8 bases identical to TRBD1. Looked up from germline, CDR1 is SGHAT and CDR2 is FQNNGV. V dropped 3 bases and J dropped 4; count of bases not matched to a gene: 5. The CDR3 spans 15 residues. This CDR3 is CASSFPGGAYNEQFF. The CDR3 coding sequence is TGTGCCAGCAGCTTTCCAGGGGGCGCGTACAATGAGCAGTTCTTC. Using reference TRBV11-2 and TRBJ2-1 for the parts outside the CDR3, the full variable domain is EAGVAQSPRYKIIEKRQSVAFWCNPISGHATLYWYQQILGQGPKLLIQFQNNGVVDDSQLPKDRFSAERLKGVDSTLKIQPAKLEDSAVYLCASSFPGGAYNEQFFGPGTRLTVL.

The chain employs TRBV5-4 and TRBJ1-2; TRBD1 is a possible D gene (6 bases). This CDR3 is built from 14 residues. Germline V CDR1 and CDR2: SGHNT, YYREEE (reference sequence). V was trimmed by 3 bases and J by 4 bases, leaving 13 bases between them. Here the CDR3 reads CASSSSGRGYGYTF. As DNA, the CDR3 is TGTGCCAGCAGCTCGTCGGGCAGGGGCTATGGCTACACCTTC.

J is TRBJ1-5 and V is TRBV2; a possible D gene is TRBD1 (5 bases). V was pared by 6 bases and J by 1 base, with 16 bases between. Germline V gene sequence: CDR1 SNHLY, CDR2 FYNNEI. This CDR3 region has 16 residues. CDR3 region: CASSRRGGVSNQPQHF. The CDR3 nucleotides are TGTGCCAGCAGCCGACGGGGGGGGGTGAGCAATCAGCCCCAGCATTTT.

This chain connects TRBV7-9 to TRBJ1-5, with 7 bases lining up with TRBD1. Germline CDR1 and CDR2: SEHNR and FQNEAQ (reference sequence). Trimming took 4 bases from V and 4 from J; bases not matched to a gene: 4. This CDR3 is 14 amino acids long. In DNA, the CDR3 is TGTGCCAGCAGCTCGGGACAGCTTAATCAGCCCCAGCATTTT. Amino acids: CASSSGQLNQPQHF.

The V and J genes are TRBV5-1 and TRBJ2-5; 16 nucleotides align to TRBD2. The CDR3 spans 20 residues. With V trimmed by 3 bases and J by 5 bases, 16 bases remained unmatched. Germline V CDR1 and CDR2: SGHRS, YFSETQ. The CDR3 DNA is TGCGCCAGCAGCTCCCTCCCCCCCGGGACTAGCGGGGGGGAAGTGGAGACCCAGTACTTC. This gives the protein CASSSLPPGTSGGEVETQYF.

This clone has only a few counts. The J gene is TRBJ2-3, the V gene TRBV6-5; 9 bases fit TRBD1. The junction had 5 bases not matched to a gene; V was cut back by 4 bases and J by 0 bases. The CDR3 loop spans 16 amino acids. Germline V gene lookup returns CDR1 MNHEY and CDR2 SVGAGI. The CDR3 protein is CASSLTGQGSTDTQYF. The DNA for the CDR3 is TGTGCCAGCAGTTTAACCGGACAGGGGAGCACAGATACGCAGTATTTT.

The chain carries TRBV2 and TRBJ2-1; TRBD2 matches 7 bases. Germline-derived CDR1 and CDR2 are SNHLY and FYNNEI. V gave up 2 bases and J gave up 0 bases; unmatched junction bases: 16. The CDR3 has 20 residues. The CDR3 nucleotides are TGTGCCAGCAGTGAATCTCCGGGACTATCCGACAGAGGCTCCTACAATGAGCAGTTCTTC. Translating gives CASSESPGLSDRGSYNEQFF.

This sequence joins TRBV5-5 and TRBJ1-2; perhaps TRBD1 as D (6 bases). Germline CDR1 SGHKS, CDR2 YYEKEE (reference sequence). Trimming removed 4 bases at V and 2 bases at J, with 15 bases between. The CDR3 spans 15 residues. The CDR3 protein is CASSPSPQGNYGYTF. CDR3 DNA sequence: TGTGCCAGCAGCCCGTCCCCACAGGGAAACTATGGCTACACCTTC.

This clone appeared once. V and J are TRBV4-1 and TRBJ1-2, with D hard to call. Germline V gene sequence: CDR1 MGHRA, CDR2 YSYEKL. This CDR3 has 15 amino acids. Deletions cut 4 bases from V and 8 bases from J, with 20 bases between. The CDR3 region has the DNA TGCGCCAGCAGCCGTACCAGAGCCCGGGAAGGAGGCTACACCTTC. It yields the protein CASSRTRAREGGYTF.

This chain joins TRBV11-2 and TRBJ1-1; D uncertain. The CDR3 runs 13 residues. V was clipped by 3 bases and J by 1 base, with 6 bases between them. The germline gives CDR1 SGHAT, CDR2 FQNNGV. CDR3 sequence (DNA): TGTGCCAGCAGCTTTGCGAGGAACACTGAAGCTTTCTTT. It specifies CASSFARNTEAFF.

The chain has TRBV12-3 or TRBV12-4 and TRBJ1-2; D gene unclear. Deletions cut 7 bases from V and 4 bases from J, with 13 bases between. There are 13 residues in the CDR3. CDR3 sequence: CASKKGASYGYTF. CDR3 sequence (DNA): TGTGCCAGCAAAAAAGGAGCGTCCTATGGCTACACCTTC.

The chain employs TRBV29-1 and TRBJ1-2, with 10 nucleotides matching TRBD1. Trimming at V came to 1 base and at J to 5 bases, leaving 10 bases not matched to a gene. The germline V gene encodes CDR1 SQVTM and CDR2 ANQGSEA. This CDR3 contains 16 residues. DNA of the CDR3: TGCAGCGTTGAAGCCACCCCGGGACAGGGGTATTATGGCTACACCTTC. Its translation: CSVEATPGQGYYGYTF.

This clone showed up just once. The chain joins TRBV2 to TRBJ1-5; D is unresolved. The germline V and J ends were trimmed by 6 bases and 4 bases, with 16 bases remaining between them. The CDR3 is made up of 15 amino acids. Germline loops: CDR1 SNHLY, CDR2 FYNNEI. CDR3 in amino acids: CASSSRVHYNQPQHF. The CDR3 coding sequence is TGTGCCAGCAGCTCGAGGGTTCATTATAATCAGCCCCAGCATTTT.

The rearrangement links TRBV29-1 to TRBJ2-7, with TRBD1 identical over 7 bases. V was clipped by 6 bases and J by 6 bases; unmatched bases: 8. The germline gives CDR1 SQVTM, CDR2 ANQGSEA. The CDR3 is 12 amino acids. The CDR3 DNA is TGCAGCGTAGCCAGACAGGGTGGCGAGCAGTACGTC. This encodes CSVARQGGEQYV.

The V call is TRBV19, the J call TRBJ2-3; maybe TRBD2 (5 bases). V lost 6 bases, J lost 6 bases, and 16 bases lay in between. This CDR3 is 14 amino acids long. Germline values: CDR1 LNHDA, CDR2 SQIVND (reference sequence). This chain's CDR3 is CASRRAGPGDTQYF. The CDR3 nucleotides read TGTGCCAGTAGGCGGGCGGGTCCGGGGGATACGCAGTATTTT.

The chain combines TRBV11-2 with TRBJ2-5; maybe TRBD1 (7 bases). The CDR3 is 15 residues long. Germline loops: CDR1 SGHAT, CDR2 FQNNGV. Trimming pared 1 base from V and 5 bases from J, leaving 14 bases between. The CDR3 spells CASSLGQGGLETQYF. CDR3 DNA: TGTGCCAGCAGCTTAGGCCAGGGGGGCCTTGAGACCCAGTACTTC.

The V and J genes are TRBV10-2 and TRBJ1-2, with D perhaps TRBD1 (6 bases). The CDR3 covers 13 residues. CDR1 is WSHSY, CDR2 SAAADI, per germline. The germline V and J ends were trimmed by 7 bases and 3 bases, with 12 bases remaining between them. The CDR3 here is CASTSAGDYGYTF. The CDR3 DNA reads as TGCGCCAGCACTTCAGCAGGGGACTATGGCTACACCTTC.

The chain links TRBV15 to TRBJ2-7; 9 bases align to TRBD1. The V and J ends lost 5 bases and 3 bases, in that order; junction bases with no gene match: 8. The V gene's germline CDR1 is LNHNV and CDR2 YYDKDF (reference sequence). There are 15 residues in the CDR3. The CDR3, as DNA: TGTGCCACCAGCGTGGGGGGACAGGGCGGCTACGAGCAGTACGTC. Translation: CATSVGGQGGYEQYV.

The chain is built from TRBV5-4 and TRBJ1-2, with D hard to call. The CDR3 is 16 residues long. Per germline, CDR1 SGHNT and CDR2 YYREEE (reference sequence). With 0 bases removed from V and 1 base from J, the gap between germline ends came to 13 bases. The CDR3 sequence is CASSLALLQDNYGYTF. The CDR3 DNA sequence: TGTGCCAGCAGCTTGGCCCTATTGCAGGATAACTATGGCTACACCTTC.

The chain combines TRBV2 with TRBJ1-1; a weak D match, TRBD1 (5 bases). The CDR3 runs to 14 residues. Trimming took off 4 bases at V and 4 bases at J, with 13 bases between the two ends. Germline values: CDR1 SNHLY, CDR2 FYNNEI. CDR3 protein: CASSGGRSSTEAFF. CDR3 DNA: TGTGCCAGCAGTGGGGGGAGGAGCAGCACTGAAGCTTTCTTT.

The V and J genes are TRBV12-3 or TRBV12-4 and TRBJ2-3, with D possibly matching TRBD2 (6 bases). Between the trimmed V and J ends, which lost 8 bases and 0 bases, there was a span of 9 bases. The CDR3 consists of 13 residues. CDR3 region: CASVTSSTDTQYF. CDR3 nucleotides: TGTGCCAGCGTAACTAGCAGCACAGATACGCAGTATTTT.

The sample holds a few counts of this clone. V usage is TRBV6-5 and J usage is TRBJ2-1; TRBD2 aligns across 9 bases. V dropped 0 bases and J dropped 7; count of bases not matched to a gene: 7. This CDR3 comprises 16 residues. The germline V gene has CDR1 MNHEY and CDR2 SVGAGI. CDR3 protein: CASSYSPGGGANEQFF. In nucleotides, the CDR3 is TGTGCCAGCAGTTACTCCCCCGGCGGGGGGGCTAATGAGCAGTTCTTC.

The genes are TRBV29-1 and TRBJ1-1; 8 nucleotides align to TRBD1. The ends lost 5 bases at V and 1 base at J; junction bases unmatched: 3. The CDR3 loop spans 13 amino acids. Germline loops: CDR1 SQVTM, CDR2 ANQGSEA. In DNA, the CDR3 is TGCAGCGTTTGTGGACAGGGGAACACTGAAGCTTTCTTT. This gives the protein CSVCGQGNTEAFF.

The chain is built from TRBV6-5 and TRBJ1-1; TRBD1 might be the D (5 bases). The CDR3 runs 15 residues. Looked up from germline, CDR1 is MNHEY and CDR2 is SVGAGI. V lost 5 bases and J 0 bases, leaving 13 bases between the germline ends. The CDR3 spells CASSRRGHMNTEAFF. CDR3 coding DNA: TGTGCCAGCAGTCGCAGAGGACACATGAACACTGAAGCTTTCTTT.

The V call is TRBV27, the J call TRBJ1-1, with TRBD1 as a possible D gene (6 bases). V was shortened by 5 bases and J by 4 bases, with 17 bases between the two germline ends. This CDR3 region has 15 residues. Germline V gene lookup returns CDR1 MNHEY and CDR2 SMNVEV (reference sequence). CDR3 nucleotides: TGTGCCAGCAGTAATAGGGGGGGGCGAAGCACTGAAGCTTTCTTT. It encodes CASSNRGGRSTEAFF.

This clone was picked up one time. The chain employs TRBV5-4 and TRBJ2-7, with 8 bases that match TRBD2. The junction had 1 base not matched to a gene; V was cut back by 0 bases and J by 2 bases. The CDR3 spans 14 residues. The V gene's germline CDR1 is SGHNT and CDR2 YYREEE (reference sequence). The CDR3 region is CASSLAGGAYEQYV. The DNA for the CDR3 is TGTGCCAGCAGCTTGGCCGGGGGGGCCTACGAGCAGTACGTC.

The J gene is TRBJ2-3, the V gene TRBV12-3 or TRBV12-4; TRBD2 aligns across 8 bases. Losses at the gene ends were 8 bases for V and 3 bases for J; bases not matched to a gene: 1. The CDR3 spans 12 residues. CDR3 nucleotide sequence: TGTGCCAGCCAGCGGGGGACAGATACGCAGTATTTT. Amino acid sequence: CASQRGTDTQYF.

This chain links TRBV6-5 with TRBJ2-7; 8 bases are shared with TRBD1. The CDR3 spans 15 residues. V lost 5 bases to trimming and J lost 4 bases; unmatched junction nucleotides: 10. Germline V gene sequence: CDR1 MNHEY, CDR2 SVGAGI. CDR3 DNA sequence: TGTGCCAGCAGTCGCTTACCGGGACAGGATTACGAGCAGTACGTC. This codes for CASSRLPGQDYEQYV.

The chain combines TRBV12-3 or TRBV12-4 with TRBJ1-1; tentatively, D is TRBD1 (6 bases). The ends were cut back, 6 bases at V and 2 bases at J, with 10 bases in the middle. This CDR3 comprises 13 residues. CDR3 nucleotide sequence: TGTGCCAGCAGGGAACAGGGAAACACTGAAGCTTTCTTT. It specifies CASREQGNTEAFF.